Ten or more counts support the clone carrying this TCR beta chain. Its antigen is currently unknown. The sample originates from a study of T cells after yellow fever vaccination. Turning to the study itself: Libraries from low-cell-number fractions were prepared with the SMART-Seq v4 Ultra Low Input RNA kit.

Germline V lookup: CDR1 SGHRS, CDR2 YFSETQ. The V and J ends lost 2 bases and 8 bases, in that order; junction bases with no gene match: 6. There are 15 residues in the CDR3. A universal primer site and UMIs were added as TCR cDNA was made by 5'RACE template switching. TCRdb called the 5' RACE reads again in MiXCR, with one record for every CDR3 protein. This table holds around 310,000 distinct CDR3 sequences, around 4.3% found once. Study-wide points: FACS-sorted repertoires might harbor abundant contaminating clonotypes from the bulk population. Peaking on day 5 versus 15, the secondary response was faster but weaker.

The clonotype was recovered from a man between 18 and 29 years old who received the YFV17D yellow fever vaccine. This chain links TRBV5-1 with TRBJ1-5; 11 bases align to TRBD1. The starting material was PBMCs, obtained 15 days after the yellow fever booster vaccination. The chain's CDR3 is CASSFSGTGGEPQHF. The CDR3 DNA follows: TGCGCCAGCAGCTTCTCCGGGACAGGGGGTGAGCCCCAGCATTTT. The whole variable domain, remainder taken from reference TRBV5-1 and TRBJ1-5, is KAGVTQTPRYLIKTRGQQVTLSCSPISGHRSVSWYQQTPGQGLQFLFEYFSETQRNKGNFPGRFSGRQFSNSRSEMNVSTLELGDSALYLCASSFSGTGGEPQHFGDGTRLSIL.